The present entry profiles one T cell receptor (beta chain) with its context. The antigen it binds to is not known. Within one base of it there is no much larger clone, and no base qualities were kept. The cohort was made up of roughly 670 healthy bone marrow donors. At the time of sampling, all cohort members were nominally healthy, though unrecorded immune exposures were likely present. The donor was CMV seronegative and was included in the group of hundreds of seronegative cohort members. A peripheral blood sample was provided by each donor, and peripheral blood mononuclear cells were used for TCR beta sequencing. Genomic DNA was extracted from the blood cell samples with the Qiagen DNeasy Blood Extraction Kit. Libraries were prepared through the immunoSEQ multiplex PCR assay. For the multiplex PCR, a mixture combining 60 forward primers for TCR Vbeta segments and 13 reverse primers for TCR Jbeta segments was used. A multiplex PCR assay on genomic DNA amplified the CDR3 region of rearranged TCR beta genes. On the Illumina HiSeq System, the amplified TCR beta libraries were sequenced as 87-base-pair reads. Per the authors' processing: A later analysis counted some 74 million unique TCR beta chains across the roughly 700 repertoires, and 10 million to 12 million of these chains were shared by at least two donors. Raw reads were error-corrected and collapsed into unique sequences with a nearest-neighbor algorithm that merged closely related sequences to remove PCR and sequencing errors. CDR3 sequences were aligned to IMGT reference sequences to assign V, D and J gene segments. Each retained sequence needed at least a six-nucleotide match to both a V gene segment and a J gene segment. Rearrangements were classified as productive when the CDR3 lacked stop codons and remained in frame with V and J, and all other rearrangements were classified as non-productive. CDR3 was defined by IMGT convention, running from the second conserved V-encoded cysteine to the conserved J-encoded phenylalanine. In an earlier analysis of roughly 580 of the donors, sequences lacking an unambiguous match to a single V gene segment were excluded. In an earlier analysis of around 590 of the donors, a V segment was called functional when productive rearrangements were above 56.7%, and segregating when the standard deviation between donors exceeded 5%. A statistical classification framework was built for diagnosing cytomegalovirus status from the catalog of TCR beta chain sequences. In a later analysis, V and J genes were assigned by comparing TCR nucleotide sequences against IMGT/GENE-DB human TR gene sequences. Using the TCRdist pipeline, a later analysis assigned CDR3 sequences along with most-parsimonious VDJ recombination scenarios. In a later analysis, each TCR beta chain was defined by its CDR3 amino acid sequence together with its V-gene family, and reads without a unique V-gene family were excluded. A later analysis removed 500 to 650 highly shared, low-generation-probability nucleotide sequences to deal with suspected cross-contamination and a sequencing artifact. In a later analysis, a clonal expansion index was calculated for each public chain from normalized within-repertoire ranks of inferred template counts. A later analysis computed generation probabilities with a VDJ recombination model fitted to out-of-frame rearrangements, and checked the results against IGoR. In a later analysis, hypergeometric tests were used to score TCR-TCR, TCR-HLA and TCR-CMV co-occurrence, with a repertoire-size bias correction applied to TCR pairs. False discovery rates were estimated in a later analysis by permuting HLA or CMV assignments 20 times. A later analysis grouped co-occurring TCRs with DBSCAN, adding TCRdist sequence similarity when clustering within HLA-allele-positive subsets. Repertoires with fewer than 30,000 or more than 120,000 public chains were left out of co-occurrence clustering, as were five repertoires with anomalous nucleotide sharing. Drawn from immuneACCESS, this table holds only the in-frame rearrangements with V and J called that TCRdb kept. Clones are partly lost; checked studies trace under half to an unresolved V gene and leave the rest unexplained. The D gene and trimming were derived from the DNA, and the V and J assignments and clone size from that table. A total of over 150,000 clones appear in this sample, 75% of them only once. The ten largest clones capture around 4.7% of the sample.

The entry originates in a study of cytomegalovirus exposure and HLA in healthy donors (dated by TCRdb to the late 2010s). For context, the study as a whole: In an earlier analysis of under 600 of the donors, 276 Gb of sequence data and 90 million to 120 million unique TCR beta sequences from roughly 180 million T cells were reported. An early release covering roughly 600 HLA-typed donors comprised roughly 300 gigabases of sequencing data and about 90 million unique TCR sequences. Of the roughly 400 genotyped donors, approximately 80% fell in the genetic ancestry cluster associated with self-reported Caucasian donors. The study aimed to test whether signatures of past pathogen exposure could be identified by cataloging public T cell receptors. The study profiled the T cell repertoires of 550 to 700 subjects by immunosequencing and related them to cytomegalovirus serostatus. Along with the approximately 700-subject first cohort, a separate validation cohort of over a hundred different subjects was used. High-throughput TCR immunosequencing, statistical association of individual TCRs with disease status, and machine learning were combined to predict cytomegalovirus infection status. A later analysis re-analyzed previously published TCR beta repertoires from roughly 630 donors and added high-resolution HLA genotyping to study TCR occurrence patterns. In the later analysis, no new phenotypic data were used to find candidate immune exposures; instead, reliance was placed on TCR beta sequences and their occurrence across donors. An earlier analysis of approximately 630 of the donors applied high-throughput TCR beta sequencing to assess whether each TCR beta V gene segment acted as functional or pseudogenic. Donor age, sex, ethnicity and CMV serostatus were compiled together with the repertoire data. Genome-wide SNP genotypes for about 65% of the roughly 670 donors were used in a later genetic analysis, which treated that subset as a discovery cohort. All discovery cohort repertoires had been generated using a single sequencing platform. Both class I and class II loci were covered by HLA typing, at four-digit resolution. Typing coverage varied by locus: roughly 620-640 donors for A, B, C, DRB1 and DQB1; approximately 560 for DQA1; approximately 570 for DPA1; approximately 490 for DPB1. A handful of DR-DQ haplotypes were handled as single units for association and clustering because linkage in the cohort was strong. Among some 400 genotyped donors of the cohort, an average of approximately 240,000 unique TCR beta nucleotide sequences was sequenced per donor, of which about 18% were non-productive.

The CDR3, from cysteine to phenylalanine, totals 15 residues. Only the CDR3 region is kept as DNA, spanning 45 bases read in frame from base 1. V loses 0 bases at its end and J loses 3 bases; junction bases beyond the gene matches: 6. Per the germline V gene, SGHDT is the CDR1 and YYEEEE is the CDR2. Overall study results and their limits: A later analysis associated 15,000 to 20,000 TCR beta sequences with specific HLA alleles at a false discovery rate of 0.05. Strong co-occurrence of HLA alleles, especially DR and DQ, made assigning TCR associations to individual alleles difficult. Only TCR beta chains were sequenced in this cohort, and the absence of alpha or paired-chain data limited detectable features. In a later analysis, TCR association rates were found to vary across HLA loci, with the most associated TCRs seen for DRB1 alleles and the fewest for HLA-C alleles. The authors suggested that the approach could potentially be extended to other disease states and immunological phenotypes. According to a later analysis, most CMV-associated TCR beta chains appeared to be HLA-restricted, and the HLA associations seemed to be driven largely by CMV exposure. A few of the identified cytomegalovirus-associated TCR beta chains were confirmed in vitro to be specific for cytomegalovirus antigens. In a later genetic analysis, fewer N-insertions in productive TCRs were reported among donors in an Asian-associated ancestry cluster than the approximately 710-donor mean. In the study, some 160 TCR beta chains were listed as associated with cytomegalovirus. HLA typing was unavailable for some donors at each locus, so association tests used only the typed subset. An earlier analysis of approximately 600 of the donors showed that most TCR beta V segments appeared in productive rearrangements either about 90% or about 30% of the time, which broadly matched IMGT annotations. A later genetic analysis associated a missense DCLRE1C variant with V-gene and J-gene trimming of TCR beta chains, and an independent cohort replicated the association. Across donors, most TCR sequences were observed very rarely, whereas some public TCRs were present in many individuals. In a later analysis, HLA-associated TCR beta chains were found to be more clonally expanded and to have lower generation probabilities than equally common non-associated chains. According to a later analysis, parvovirus B19, influenza, CMV and Epstein-Barr virus appeared linked to several top co-occurrence clusters. Cytomegalovirus status was reported to be diagnosed by the classifier with high specificity and sensitivity in both the original and validation cohorts. Linkage disequilibrium might explain the correlated functional status among segregating V segments, but an unknown experimental factor could not be excluded. The only immune exposure information available for the cohort was CMV serostatus. A further reported finding was that TCR beta sequences accurately predicted the HLA-A and HLA-B alleles for most subjects in the first cohort. The earlier analysis of nearly 600 of the donors excluded about 16 rarely observed V segments, including chromosome 9 orphons, because counts were too low. Presence/absence analyses assumed roughly uniform sequencing depth across donors, an assumption that may not hold. A cluster of highly shared sequence variants was judged likely to represent a technical artifact of the sequencing pipeline. The 87-base-pair reads could not distinguish some IMGT-functional V segments, including TRBV6-2 and TRBV6-3, so those segments were excluded.

This receptor chain uses TRBV5-6 and TRBJ2-7, and 7 junctional nucleotides match TRBD1. The receptor was derived from a male donor in good health and CMV-seronegative. The sequencing input was PBMCs. The CDR3 reads as follows: CASSLASGGNYEQYF. In nucleotide form, the sequence is TGTGCCAGCAGCTTGGCTTCAGGGGGAAACTACGAGCAGTACTTC. This CDR3, with the reference TRBV5-6 and TRBJ2-7 proteins standing in past its ends, gives the full variable domain DAGVTQSPTHLIKTRGQQVTLRCSPKSGHDTVSWYQQALGQGPQFIFQYYEEEERQRGNFPDRFSGHQFPNYSSELNVNALLLGDSALYLCASSLASGGNYEQYFGPGTRLTVT.